This T cell receptor beta chain was profiled in a study of OX40 agonist ivuxolimab in advanced cancers. About the study: Three patients, one with hepatocellular carcinoma and two with cutaneous melanoma, responded partially. Overall study findings and caveats: Within 6 weeks, CD4+ and CD8+ blood T cells expanded clonally at 0.1 to 3.0 mg/kg.

Germline-derived CDR1 and CDR2 are SEHNR and FQNEAQ (reference sequence). The CDR3 runs 14 residues. The junction had 7 bases not matched to a gene; V was cut back by 5 bases and J by 4 bases. TCRdb's table, derived via immunoSEQ multiplex PCR, lists solely in-frame clones and lacks some. The repertoire has 100,000 to 110,000 clones, about 91% of them found once; the top ten carry 0.45% to 0.65%. With respect to this clone: What it recognizes is unknown.

The chain joins TRBV7-9 to TRBJ2-5; 7 nucleotides align to TRBD2. The specimen was CD4+ or CD8+ T cells sorted from blood, collected in a trial of the OX40 agonist ivuxolimab. This TCR came from an adult with an advanced solid tumor such as melanoma, head and neck, liver or kidney cancer. The CDR3 DNA reads TGTGCCAGCAGCCTGGGGGGAGGGCGAGAGACCCAGTACTTC. Its protein is CASSLGGGRETQYF.